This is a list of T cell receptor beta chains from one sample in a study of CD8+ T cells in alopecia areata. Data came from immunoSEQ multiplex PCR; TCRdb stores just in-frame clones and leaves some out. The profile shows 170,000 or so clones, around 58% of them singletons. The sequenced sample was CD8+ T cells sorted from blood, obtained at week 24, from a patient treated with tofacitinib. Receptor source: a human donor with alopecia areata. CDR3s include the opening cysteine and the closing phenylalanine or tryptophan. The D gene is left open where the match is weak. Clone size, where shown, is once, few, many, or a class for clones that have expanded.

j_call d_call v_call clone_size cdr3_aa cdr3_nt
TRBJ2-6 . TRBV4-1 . CASSRPAESGANVLTF TGCGCCAGCAGCCGCCCAGCCGAGTCTGGGGCCAACGTCCTGACTTTC
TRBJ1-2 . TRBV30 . CAWRGDRPNYGYTF TGTGCCTGGAGGGGGGACCGACCGAACTATGGCTACACCTTC
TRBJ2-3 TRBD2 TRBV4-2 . CASSPTSGGADTQYF TGTGCCAGCAGCCCGACTAGCGGGGGGGCAGATACGCAGTATTTT
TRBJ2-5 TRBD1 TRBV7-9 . CASSQPGQGETQYF TGTGCCAGCAGTCAACCGGGACAGGGTGAGACCCAGTACTTC
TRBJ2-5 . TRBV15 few CATSRLEETQYF TGTGCCACCAGCAGGCTGGAGGAGACCCAGTACTTC
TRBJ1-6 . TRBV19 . CASNNSPLHF TGTGCCAGTAATAATTCACCCCTCCACTTT
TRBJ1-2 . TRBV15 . CATSRTPGGSNYGYTF TGTGCCACCAGCAGAACGCCCGGCGGATCTAACTATGGCTACACCTTC
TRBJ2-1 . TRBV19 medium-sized CASTGVDTGTEGVNEQFF TGTGCCAGCACGGGGGTGGATACCGGGACAGAGGGTGTGAATGAGCAGTTCTTC
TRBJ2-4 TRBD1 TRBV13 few CASSSMTGKNIQYF TGTGCCAGCAGCTCCATGACAGGGAAGAACATTCAGTACTTC
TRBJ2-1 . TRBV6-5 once CASSTTENEQFF TGTGCCAGCAGTACGACAGAAAATGAGCAGTTCTTC
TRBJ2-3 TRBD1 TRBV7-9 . CASSALDRETDTQYF TGTGCCAGCAGCGCCCTGGACAGGGAAACAGATACGCAGTATTTT
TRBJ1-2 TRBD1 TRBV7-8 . CASSPSTGVVGYTF TGTGCCAGCAGCCCCAGTACAGGGGTAGTTGGCTACACCTTC
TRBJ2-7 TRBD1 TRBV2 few CASSTTGFYEQYF TGTGCCAGCAGTACGACAGGGTTTTACGAGCAGTACTTC
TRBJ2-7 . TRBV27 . CASSLREGAYEQYF TGTGCCAGCAGTCTCCGTGAAGGCGCCTACGAGCAGTACTTC
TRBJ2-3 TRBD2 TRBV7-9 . CASSPRTSGIDTQYF TGTGCCAGCAGCCCCCGGACTAGCGGGATAGATACGCAGTATTTT
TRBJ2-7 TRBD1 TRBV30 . CAWMRDRAYEQYF TGTGCCTGGATGCGGGACAGGGCCTACGAGCAGTACTTC
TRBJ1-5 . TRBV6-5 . CASGTDQPQHF TGTGCCAGCGGGACCGATCAGCCCCAGCATTTT
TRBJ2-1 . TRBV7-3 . CASSGSGDQFF TGTGCCAGCAGCGGCTCCGGCGATCAGTTCTTC
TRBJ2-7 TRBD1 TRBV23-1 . CASSRSSGTVTYEQYF TGCGCCAGCAGTCGCAGCTCCGGGACAGTAACCTACGAGCAGTACTTC
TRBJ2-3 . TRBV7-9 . CASSLVISTDTQYF TGTGCCAGCAGCTTAGTAATCAGCACAGATACGCAGTATTTT
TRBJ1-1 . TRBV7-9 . CASSSEEGPFF TGTGCCAGCAGCTCCGAGGAGGGACCTTTCTTT
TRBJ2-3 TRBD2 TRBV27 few CASSLSGGNTQYF TGTGCCAGCAGTTTAAGCGGGGGTAATACGCAGTATTTT
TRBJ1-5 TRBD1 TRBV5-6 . CASSYRGSNQPQHF TGTGCCAGCAGTTACAGGGGGAGCAATCAGCCCCAGCATTTT
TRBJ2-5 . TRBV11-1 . CASSLFGETQYF TGTGCCAGCAGCTTATTTGGAGAGACCCAGTACTTC
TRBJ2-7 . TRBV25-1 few CASSGCSGTPYEQYF TGTGCCAGCAGTGGATGTTCCGGGACACCCTACGAGCAGTACTTC
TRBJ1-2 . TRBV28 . CATPDTANYGYTF TGTGCCACCCCAGACACAGCTAACTATGGCTACACCTTC
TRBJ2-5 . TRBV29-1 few CSVDRDQETQYF TGCAGCGTTGACCGGGACCAAGAGACCCAGTACTTC
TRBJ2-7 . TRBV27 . CASSSHYEQYF TGTGCCAGCAGTTCACATTACGAGCAGTACTTC
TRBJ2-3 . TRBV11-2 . CASSRGFTDTQYF TGTGCCAGCAGTCGGGGTTTCACAGATACGCAGTATTTT
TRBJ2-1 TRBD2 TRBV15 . CATSRTGGSDEQFF TGTGCCACCAGCAGAACGGGGGGGTCGGATGAGCAGTTCTTC
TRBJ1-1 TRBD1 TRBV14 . CASSQVTGGPAEAFF TGTGCCAGCAGCCAAGTGACAGGGGGCCCCGCTGAAGCTTTCTTT
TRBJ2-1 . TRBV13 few CASSTEPNEQFF TGTGCCAGCAGCACCGAGCCGAATGAGCAGTTCTTC
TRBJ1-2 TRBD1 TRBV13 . CASSQRTGTYGYTF TGTGCCAGCAGTCAAAGGACAGGGACCTATGGCTACACCTTC
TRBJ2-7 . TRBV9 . CASSVASGASYEQYF TGTGCCAGCAGCGTAGCGTCAGGTGCCTCCTACGAGCAGTACTTC
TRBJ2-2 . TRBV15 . CATEGRESGELFF TGTGCCACCGAGGGTAGGGAGTCCGGGGAGCTGTTTTTT
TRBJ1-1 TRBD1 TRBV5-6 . CASNSPGQGETEAFF TGTGCCAGCAACTCACCGGGACAGGGGGAGACTGAAGCTTTCTTT
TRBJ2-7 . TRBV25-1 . CASSRGPSYEQYF TGTGCCAGCAGTCGGGGGCCCTCCTACGAGCAGTACTTC
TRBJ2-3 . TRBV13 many CASSLAGGPEYF TGTGCCAGCAGCTTAGCCGGGGGGCCGGAGTATTTT
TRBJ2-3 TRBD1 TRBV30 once CAWSSGTGGKDTQYF TGTGCCTGGTCGTCCGGGACAGGGGGCAAAGATACGCAGTATTTT
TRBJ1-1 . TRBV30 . CAWSVRSPNTEAFF TGTGCCTGGAGTGTACGGAGCCCGAACACTGAAGCTTTCTTT
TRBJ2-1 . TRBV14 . CASSQGGLGQFF TGTGCCAGCAGCCAAGGGGGGTTAGGGCAGTTCTTC
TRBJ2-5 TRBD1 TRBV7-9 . CASRSGTGKFRETQYF TGTGCCAGCAGATCCGGGACAGGGAAATTTCGAGAGACCCAGTACTTC
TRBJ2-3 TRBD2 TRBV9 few CASSAETLAVGTDTQYF TGTGCCAGCAGCGCCGAGACCCTAGCGGTGGGGACAGATACGCAGTATTTT
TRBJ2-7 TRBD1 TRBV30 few CAWSLAGGEQYF TGTGCCTGGAGTCTTGCAGGGGGCGAGCAGTACTTC
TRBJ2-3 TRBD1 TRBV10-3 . CATGQGVDTQYF TGTGCCACCGGACAGGGGGTAGATACGCAGTATTTT
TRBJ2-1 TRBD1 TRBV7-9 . CASSQGQGDNEQFF TGTGCCAGCAGCCAAGGACAGGGAGACAATGAGCAGTTCTTC
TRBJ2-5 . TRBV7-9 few CASSSNRDLQETQYF TGTGCCAGCAGCTCCAACAGGGATCTACAAGAGACCCAGTACTTC
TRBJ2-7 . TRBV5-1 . CASSLVGGNSYEQYF TGCGCCAGCAGCTTGGTCGGCGGGAACTCCTACGAGCAGTACTTC
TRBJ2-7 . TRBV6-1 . CASSVQGNYEQYF TGTGCCAGCAGTGTGCAGGGAAACTACGAGCAGTACTTC
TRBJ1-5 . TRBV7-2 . CASSLAKEARYNQPQHF TGTGCCAGCAGCTTAGCAAAGGAGGCCCGTTACAATCAGCCCCAGCATTTT
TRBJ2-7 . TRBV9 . CASSVGLDDEQYF TGTGCCAGCAGCGTCGGGCTAGACGACGAGCAGTACTTC
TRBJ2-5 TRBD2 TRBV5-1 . CASSPRGLAGDLRETQYF TGCGCCAGCAGCCCACGGGGACTAGCGGGGGACCTCCGAGAGACCCAGTACTTC
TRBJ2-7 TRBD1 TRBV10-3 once CAIGPGQEPYEQYF TGTGCCATCGGACCTGGACAGGAACCCTACGAGCAGTACTTC
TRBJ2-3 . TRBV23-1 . CASSQWTPPGDTQYF TGCGCCAGCAGTCAATGGACTCCTCCGGGAGATACGCAGTATTTT
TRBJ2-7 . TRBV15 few CATSRAQGGSYEQYF TGTGCCACCAGCAGAGCCCAGGGCGGCTCCTACGAGCAGTACTTC